The 16 T cell receptor beta chains in this list originate from one sample, sequenced in a study of blood T cell repertoires in COVID-19. Repertoires were generated with immunoSEQ multiplex PCR, while TCRdb's copy carries only in-frame clones and drops some. The sample records 30,000 to 40,000 clones, 75% to 85% being singletons. Sequences were obtained from peripheral blood. These receptor sequences come from an older woman with acute or convalescent COVID-19.

This rearrangement joins TRBV3-1 (or the pseudogene TRBV3-2) to TRBJ2-7, with 7 bases identical to TRBD2. After removal of 7 bases from V and 2 bases from J, the junction contained 8 bases not matched to a gene. The CDR3 loop spans 14 amino acids. The germline V gene has CDR1 LGHDT and CDR2 YNNKEL (reference sequence). CDR3 loop: CASTLSGATYEQYF. Here the CDR3 DNA reads TGTGCCAGCACCCTCAGCGGGGCCACCTACGAGCAGTACTTC.

This chain links TRBV9 with TRBJ1-2; D is unresolved. V lost 0 bases, J lost 0 bases, and 9 bases lay in between. The CDR3 is made up of 15 amino acids. Germline V gene sequence: CDR1 SGDLS, CDR2 YYNGEE. The CDR3 loop reads CASSVADYPNYGYTF. The CDR3 nucleotides are TGTGCCAGCAGCGTAGCAGACTACCCTAACTATGGCTACACCTTC.

The CDR3 DNA sequence: TGTGCCAGCAGCGTAGAAGGGGGCGGGGAGCTGTTTTTT. This encodes CASSVEGGGELFF. V is TRBV9 and J is TRBJ2-2; a weak D match, TRBD1 (6 bases). Per the germline V gene, CDR1 is SGDLS and CDR2 is YYNGEE. The CDR3 runs 13 residues. The V end was cut by 0 bases, the J end by 7 bases, with 7 bases between. Full variable domain (rest looked up from reference TRBV9 and TRBJ2-2): DSGVTQTPKHLITATGQRVTLRCSPRSGDLSVYWYQQSLDQGLQFLIQYYNGEERAKGNILERFSAQQFPDLHSELNLSSLELGDSALYFCASSVEGGGELFFGEGSRLTVL.

The chain carries TRBV19 and TRBJ2-2; 7 positions agree with TRBD2. Germline CDR1 reads LNHDA; CDR2 reads SQIVND (reference sequence). Unmatched junction bases numbered 8, after V lost 1 base and J lost 0 bases. This CDR3 has 18 residues. CDR3 coding DNA: TGTGCCAGTAGTATAGTAGTCTGGGGAGGGGCGAACACCGGGGAGCTGTTTTTT. Translation: CASSIVVWGGANTGELFF.

This chain uses TRBV19 with TRBJ1-6; D perhaps matches TRBD1 (5 bases). Trimming took off 6 bases at V and 9 bases at J, with 24 bases between the two ends. The CDR3 sequence is 17 residues long. Germline-derived CDR1 and CDR2 are LNHDA and SQIVND (reference sequence). The CDR3, as DNA: TGTGCCAGTAGGTCCCAGCACAGGAAGGTAGGATCTTCACCCCTCCACTTT. Amino acid sequence: CASRSQHRKVGSSPLHF.

The genes are TRBV7-8 and TRBJ2-1; TRBD2 matches at 12 bases. V shed 4 bases and J 15 bases; nucleotides not matched to a gene: 4. This CDR3 comprises 12 residues. From germline, CDR1 is SGHVS and CDR2 FQNEAQ. Written as DNA, the CDR3 is TGTGCCAGCAGCTCTAGCGGGGGGGCACCGTTCTTC. Its translation: CASSSSGGAPFF.

This chain links TRBV10-3 with TRBJ2-7; no reliable D call. Germline V gene sequence: CDR1 ENHRY, CDR2 SYGVKD. This CDR3 spans 13 amino acids. V was trimmed by 4 bases and J by 3 bases, leaving 10 bases between them. Written as DNA, the CDR3 is TGTGCCATCAGTGTTGGCATACACTACGAGCAGTACTTC. This sequence encodes CAISVGIHYEQYF.

CDR3 nucleotides: TGCGCCAGCAGTGAAGGGACTAGCCTATACTACGAGCAGTACTTC. Protein sequence: CASSEGTSLYYEQYF. The V call is TRBV10-1, the J call TRBJ2-7; TRBD2 aligns across 9 bases. The germline V gene has CDR1 WNHNN and CDR2 SYGVQD (reference sequence). This CDR3 spans 15 amino acids. Germline trimming cut 3 bases from V and 3 bases from J; bases unmatched to any gene: 6.

This clone was seen once. V gene TRBV9 combines with J gene TRBJ1-1; 10 bases line up with TRBD1. The CDR3 covers 14 residues. Germline trimming cut 4 bases from V and 8 bases from J; bases unmatched to any gene: 8. Germline V lookup: CDR1 SGDLS, CDR2 YYNGEE. CDR3 in DNA: TGTGCCAGCAGCCTCGGGACAGGGGAAGGAGAAGCTTTCTTT. Translated: CASSLGTGEGEAFF.

This chain joins TRBV10-3 and TRBJ2-5; 11 bases line up with TRBD2. CDR3 size: 16 residues. In germline, CDR1 is ENHRY, CDR2 SYGVKD. J lost 2 bases, V lost 0 bases, and 2 bases had no gene match. In DNA, the CDR3 is TGTGCCATCAGTGAGTCGCTAGCGGGAGGTCAAGAGACCCAGTACTTC. Translation: CAISESLAGGQETQYF.

V gene TRBV7-8 combines with J gene TRBJ2-1; 10 bases are shared with TRBD2. V gave up 5 bases and J gave up 6 bases; unmatched junction bases: 7. Germline lookup yields CDR1 SGHVS and CDR2 FQNEAQ. The CDR3 runs to 15 residues. Written as DNA, the CDR3 is TGTGCCAGCAGCCCAAACAAGCGGGGGGGCAATGAGCAGTTCTTC. It translates to CASSPNKRGGNEQFF. The full variable domain, in which reference TRBV7-8 and TRBJ2-1 provide the parts outside the CDR3, is GAGVSQSPRYKVAKRGQDVALRCDPISGHVSLFWYQQALGQGPEFLTYFQNEAQLDKSGLPSDRFFAERPEGSVSTLKIQRTQQEDSAVYLCASSPNKRGGNEQFFGPGTRLTVL.

The gene calls are TRBV19 and TRBJ1-2; TRBD1 agrees at 8 bases. J gave up 7 bases and V 6 bases, and 10 bases lay outside the gene matches. The length of the CDR3 is 14 residues. Looked up from germline, CDR1 is LNHDA and CDR2 is SQIVND (reference sequence). CDR3 sequence reads: CASSVSGTGFGYTF. In DNA, the CDR3 is TGTGCCAGTAGCGTATCCGGGACAGGTTTTGGCTACACCTTC.

The gene calls are TRBV15 and TRBJ2-5, with 7 bases fitting TRBD1. The CDR3 consists of 14 residues. Unmatched junction bases numbered 1, after V lost 0 bases and J lost 3 bases. Looked up from germline, CDR1 is LNHNV and CDR2 is YYDKDF (reference sequence). The CDR3 nucleotides are TGTGCCACCAGCAGAGATGGGACAGAAGAGACCCAGTACTTC. It codes for CATSRDGTEETQYF.

The chain has TRBV6-5 and TRBJ2-7; 12 nucleotides line up with TRBD1. The CDR3 loop spans 13 amino acids. The V segment lost 6 bases and the J segment 7 bases; nucleotides outside the gene matches: 4. The V gene's germline CDR1 is MNHEY and CDR2 SVGAGI. The CDR3: CASRGQGAGEQYF. CDR3 nucleotides: TGTGCCAGCAGGGGACAGGGGGCGGGTGAGCAGTACTTC.

This chain connects TRBV9 to TRBJ2-3, with a weak D call TRBD1 (6 bases). Germline-derived CDR1 and CDR2 are SGDLS and YYNGEE. Trimming left V 1 base short and J 4 bases short, with 10 bases between. The CDR3 contains 14 residues. The CDR3 region is CASSVTGGADTQYF. CDR3 nucleotides: TGTGCCAGCAGCGTAACTGGGGGCGCAGATACGCAGTATTTT.

V usage is TRBV6-5 and J usage is TRBJ1-1, with D maybe TRBD1 (5 bases). V shed 6 bases and J shed 8 bases, with 7 bases lying between them. The CDR3 runs to 10 residues. Per germline, CDR1 MNHEY and CDR2 SVGAGI. The CDR3 is CASRDREAFF. In DNA, the CDR3 is TGTGCCAGCAGAGACAGAGAAGCTTTCTTT.